This T cell receptor (beta chain) stems from a study of blood T cell repertoires in COVID-19. The germline V gene has CDR1 SGHRS and CDR2 YFSETQ. V was cut by 4 bases and J by 1 base, with 8 bases left in between. CDR3 length: 13 amino acids. Sequencing used immunoSEQ multiplex PCR; TCRdb keeps in-frame clones, though not all of them. In the table there are some 70,000 clones, roughly 91% of which are singletons. The origin of this receptor is a man aged 55 to 69 with acute or convalescent COVID-19. J is TRBJ1-1 and V is TRBV5-1; D is uncertain. The specimen sequenced was peripheral blood. CDR3 coding DNA: TGCGCCAGCAGCCTTACAACGAACACTGAAGCTTTCTTT. It is translated as CASSLTTNTEAFF.